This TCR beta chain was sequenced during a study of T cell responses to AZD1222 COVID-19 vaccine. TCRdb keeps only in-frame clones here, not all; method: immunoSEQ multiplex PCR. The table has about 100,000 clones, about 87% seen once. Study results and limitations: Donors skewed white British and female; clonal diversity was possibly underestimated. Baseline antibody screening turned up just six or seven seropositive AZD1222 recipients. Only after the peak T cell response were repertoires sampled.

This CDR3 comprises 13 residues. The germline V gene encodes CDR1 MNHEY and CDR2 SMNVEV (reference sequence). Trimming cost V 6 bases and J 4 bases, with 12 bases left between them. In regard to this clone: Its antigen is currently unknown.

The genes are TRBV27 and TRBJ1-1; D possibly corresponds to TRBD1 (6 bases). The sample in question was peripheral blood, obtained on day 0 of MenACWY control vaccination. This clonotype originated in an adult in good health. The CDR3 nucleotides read TGTGCCAGCAGGAAACAGGGTCGCACTGAAGCTTTCTTT. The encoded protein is CASRKQGRTEAFF.